A selection of T cell receptor beta chains follows, all from one sample in a study of blood T cell repertoires in COVID-19. Sequencing used immunoSEQ multiplex PCR; TCRdb keeps in-frame clones, though not all of them. The repertoire holds approximately 110,000 clones, with about four fifths as singletons. Sequenced material: peripheral blood. These receptors came from a man older than 75 with acute or convalescent COVID-19. Each CDR3 is given with its conserved first and last residue. The order of the fields is V gene, clone size, D gene, J gene, CDR3 DNA, CDR3 protein. The D gene is left open where the match is weak. Size is stated for part of the rows, as once, few or many counts, or as a class when the clone is expanded.

TRBV28,NA,TRBD1,TRBJ1-1,TGTGCCAGCAGTTTGCTCGCCACAGGGGCCGGTGAAGCTTTCTTT,CASSLLATGAGEAFF
TRBV18,NA,NA,TRBJ2-6,TGTGCCAGCTCACCGGGGGGGGCTAACTCTGGGGCCAACGTCCTGACTTTC,CASSPGGANSGANVLTF
TRBV4-1,NA,NA,TRBJ1-2,TGCGCCAGCAGCCAAGTTGGCAGAAACTATGGCTACACCTTC,CASSQVGRNYGYTF
TRBV5-1,NA,TRBD1,TRBJ1-4,TGCGCCAGCAGCTCGACAGGGAGAAATGAAAAACTGTTTTTT,CASSSTGRNEKLFF
TRBV2,NA,NA,TRBJ2-7,TGTGCCAGCGGAGCGCGGTTAGCCTACGAGCAGTACTTC,CASGARLAYEQYF
TRBV15,few,TRBD2,TRBJ2-1,TGTGCCACCGAGCGCTCATGGACTAGCGGGGATAACAATGAGCAGTTCTTC,CATERSWTSGDNNEQFF
TRBV6-2/TRBV6-3,NA,TRBD1,TRBJ1-2,TGTGCCAGCAGTTTAAGGACAGGAGCCTTATATGGCTACACCTTC,CASSLRTGALYGYTF
TRBV6-5,NA,TRBD1,TRBJ2-4,TGTGCCAGCAGCCGGGACAGGGACATTCAGTACTTC,CASSRDRDIQYF
TRBV28,NA,NA,TRBJ2-7,TGTGCCAGCACCGAACCAGGGAAAGGGGAGCAGTACTTC,CASTEPGKGEQYF
TRBV2,few,TRBD1,TRBJ1-4,TGTGCCAGCAGACTGGCGGGACAGACGGATGAAAAACTGTTTTTT,CASRLAGQTDEKLFF
TRBV5-6,NA,TRBD1,TRBJ2-3,TGTGCCAGCAGCTTACGACAGGGGTCAGATACGCAGTATTTT,CASSLRQGSDTQYF
TRBV24-1,NA,TRBD1,TRBJ1-4,TGTGCCACCAGTGATTCGAGACAGGGAGCTAATGAAAAACTGTTTTTT,CATSDSRQGANEKLFF
TRBV7-2,NA,NA,TRBJ1-3,TGTGCCAGCAGCTTAACCCCTACCTCTGGAAACACCATATATTTT,CASSLTPTSGNTIYF
TRBV19,few,NA,TRBJ1-5,TGTGCCAGTAGTGTGACAGGAGATAGCAATCAGCCCCAGCATTTT,CASSVTGDSNQPQHF
TRBV7-9,NA,TRBD2,TRBJ2-3,TGTGCCAGCAGCTTGGTCCGGGAGGACTACATAGGTACAGATACGCAGTATTTT,CASSLVREDYIGTDTQYF
TRBV7-8,NA,NA,TRBJ1-2,TGTGCCAGCAGCTTTATAACAGCTAACTATGGCTACACCTTC,CASSFITANYGYTF
TRBV6-5,NA,NA,TRBJ2-5,TGTGCCAGCATGAAGAGGGGGATAGAGACCCAGTACTTC,CASMKRGIETQYF
TRBV5-4,once,NA,TRBJ2-3,TGTGCCAGCAGCAGAATAGCGGCCCTTAGCACAGATACGCAGTATTTT,CASSRIAALSTDTQYF
TRBV7-2,NA,TRBD1,TRBJ1-4,TGTGCCAGCAGCGTAGGACAGGGAGCAACTAATGAAAAACTGTTTTTT,CASSVGQGATNEKLFF